Listed below are T cell receptor beta chains from one sample, sequenced in a study of blood T cell repertoires in COVID-19. The table came from immunoSEQ multiplex PCR; TCRdb's copy has only in-frame clones and leaves some out. The sample lists fewer than 400,000 clones; 90% were seen once. Sample: PBMCs or T cells enriched from blood (not recorded which). The receptor set was obtained from a woman aged 25 to 39 who had been exposed to COVID-19. Each CDR3 is given with its conserved first and last residue. Fields, in order: J gene, D gene, clone size, V gene, CDR3 protein, CDR3 DNA. A D gene is named only where the DNA matches it firmly. Size tells how often a clone was seen (once, few, many) or the class of an expanded clone, and some rows leave it out.

TRBJ1-2 | . | . | TRBV30 | CAWSVAYGYTF | TGTGCCTGGAGTGTAGCCTATGGCTACACCTTC
TRBJ1-6 | . | . | TRBV3-1/TRBV3-2 | CASSLWRNNSPLHF | TGTGCCAGCAGCCTTTGGAGGAATAATTCACCCCTCCACTTT
TRBJ1-3 | . | . | TRBV10-3 | CAISEGKSSGNTIYF | TGTGCCATCAGTGAGGGCAAAAGTTCTGGAAACACCATATATTTT
TRBJ2-1 | TRBD2 | . | TRBV27 | CASSPVTSGGPESNEQFF | TGTGCCAGCAGTCCCGTGACTAGCGGGGGGCCCGAATCAAATGAGCAGTTCTTC
TRBJ1-2 | . | once | TRBV5-4 | CASSTGRRYGYTF | TGTGCCAGTTCCACAGGGAGACGGTATGGCTACACCTTC
TRBJ1-3 | . | . | TRBV7-6 | CASSLWGGGGSGNTIYF | TGTGCCAGCAGCTTATGGGGGGGCGGTGGGTCTGGAAACACCATATATTTT
TRBJ1-2 | TRBD1 | . | TRBV5-5 | CASSRQGEWNTF | TGTGCCAGCAGCCGACAGGGGGAATGGAACACCTTC
TRBJ2-1 | TRBD2 | once | TRBV5-6 | CASSLVTSGGAGVHEQFF | TGTGCCAGCAGCTTAGTAACTAGCGGGGGCGCCGGCGTCCATGAGCAGTTCTTC
TRBJ1-1 | TRBD1 | once | TRBV29-1 | CSVDGGQGFTEAFF | TGCAGCGTTGACGGGGGACAGGGGTTCACTGAAGCTTTCTTT
TRBJ2-7 | . | . | TRBV4-1 | CASSQEGAFSYEQYF | TGCGCCAGCAGCCAAGAAGGGGCCTTCTCCTACGAGCAGTACTTC
TRBJ2-7 | TRBD1 | . | TRBV6-2/TRBV6-3 | CASSYDRASSYEQYF | TGTGCCAGCAGTTACGACAGGGCATCGTCCTACGAGCAGTACTTC
TRBJ1-5 | . | . | TRBV4-1 | CASSQGEVDQPQHF | TGCGCCAGCAGCCAAGGAGAGGTAGATCAGCCCCAGCATTTT
TRBJ1-1 | TRBD1 | . | TRBV7-9 | CASSVTGTVNTEAFF | TGTGCCAGCAGCGTCACCGGGACAGTGAACACTGAAGCTTTCTTT
TRBJ1-4 | TRBD1 | . | TRBV30 | CAWSTGTGDEKLFF | TGTGCCTGGAGTACCGGGACAGGGGATGAAAAACTGTTTTTT
TRBJ2-1 | . | . | TRBV21-1 | CASSKAPVTGYNEQFF | TGTGCCAGCAGCAAAGCGCCCGTGACAGGGTACAATGAGCAGTTCTTC